The text below deals with one TCR beta chain. What it recognizes is unknown. V lost 5 bases to trimming and J lost 6 bases, with 13 bases between them. CDR1 MNHEY and CDR2 SVGAGI come from the germline V gene. CDR3 length: 13 amino acids. This specimen comes from a study of beta chain features in type 1 diabetes. Study overall: There were 107,917,701 sorted cells examined across all samples. Broader study findings: Any HLA type influence on TCRB rearrangement was left unresolved here.

Reverse transcribing all isolated RNA meant expressed TCRB transcripts were sequenced. Data came from immunoSEQ multiplex PCR; TCRdb stores just in-frame clones and leaves some out. The sample holds approximately 150,000 clones, less than 11% seen once. The clonotype comes from a man between 18 and 29 years old in good health. The chain employs TRBV6-5 and TRBJ1-2, with D perhaps TRBD1 (5 bases). Sequencing was carried out using naive CD4+ T cells from blood. CDR3 amino acids: CASSESAGNGYTF. As DNA, the CDR3 is TGTGCCAGCAGTGAATCGGCAGGGAATGGCTACACCTTC.